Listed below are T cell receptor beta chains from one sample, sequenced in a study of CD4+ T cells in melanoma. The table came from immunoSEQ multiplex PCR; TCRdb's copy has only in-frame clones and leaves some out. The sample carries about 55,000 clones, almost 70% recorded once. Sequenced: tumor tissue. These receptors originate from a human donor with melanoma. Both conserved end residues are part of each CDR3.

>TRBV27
CASSFTGGSTEAFF
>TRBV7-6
CASASSGGVYNEQFF
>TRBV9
CASSAGRYNSPLHF
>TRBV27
CASRFGADTQYF
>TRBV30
CAWSTGKIGYTF
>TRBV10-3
CAMIREPGNTIYF
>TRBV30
CAWSDWGFSEKLFF
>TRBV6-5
CASSYSLGGPGEQFF
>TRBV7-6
CASSFGTGIYEQYF
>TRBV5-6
CASSLAGASREQFF